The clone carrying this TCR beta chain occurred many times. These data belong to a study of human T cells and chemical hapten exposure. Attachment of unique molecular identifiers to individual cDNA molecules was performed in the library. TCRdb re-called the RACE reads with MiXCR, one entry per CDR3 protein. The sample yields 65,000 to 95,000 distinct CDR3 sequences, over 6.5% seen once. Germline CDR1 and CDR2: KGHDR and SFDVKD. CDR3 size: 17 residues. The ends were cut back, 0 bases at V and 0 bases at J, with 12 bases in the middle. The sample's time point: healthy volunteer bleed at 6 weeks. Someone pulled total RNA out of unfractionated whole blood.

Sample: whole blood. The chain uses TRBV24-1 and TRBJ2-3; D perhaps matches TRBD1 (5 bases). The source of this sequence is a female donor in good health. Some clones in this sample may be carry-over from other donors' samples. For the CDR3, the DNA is TGTGCCACCAGTGATTTGAGAGACAGCTCTAGCACAGATACGCAGTATTTT. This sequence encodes CATSDLRDSSSTDTQYF.